The present TCR beta chain was sequenced within a study of T cells after posttransplantation cyclophosphamide. Findings and caveats of the study: Blood and skin or GI T cell repertoires showed limited TRB overlap. TRB clonality was highly associated with recipient CMV seropositivity and reactivation. Donor-recipient repertoire similarity was low at 1-2 months, rising over year one.

As concerns this clone: The target antigen is unknown.

The CDR3 has 14 amino acids. Unmatched junction bases numbered 5, after V lost 5 bases and J lost 4 bases. Germline values: CDR1 MNHEY, CDR2 SVGAGI. Cells defined as naive were viable CD3+CD4+ or CD3+CD8+ and CCR7+CD45RA+CD45RO-CD95-CD27+CD28+. The related graft donor's blood sample was taken on the day of bone marrow donation. Profiling relied on immunoSEQ multiplex PCR, and the TCRdb table lists in-frame clones only, not all of them. The sample consists of 30,000 or so clones, around nine tenths of them appearing once. This chain joins TRBV6-5 and TRBJ2-3, with 8 bases fitting TRBD1. The sample consisted of naive CD4+ T cells sorted from PBMCs. The source is a woman aged 60-75 years in good health, CMV-negative, and a related stem cell transplant donor. The CDR3 DNA sequence: TGTGCCAGCAGTACTTCAGGGGGCGCAGATACGCAGTATTTT. As protein: CASSTSGGADTQYF.